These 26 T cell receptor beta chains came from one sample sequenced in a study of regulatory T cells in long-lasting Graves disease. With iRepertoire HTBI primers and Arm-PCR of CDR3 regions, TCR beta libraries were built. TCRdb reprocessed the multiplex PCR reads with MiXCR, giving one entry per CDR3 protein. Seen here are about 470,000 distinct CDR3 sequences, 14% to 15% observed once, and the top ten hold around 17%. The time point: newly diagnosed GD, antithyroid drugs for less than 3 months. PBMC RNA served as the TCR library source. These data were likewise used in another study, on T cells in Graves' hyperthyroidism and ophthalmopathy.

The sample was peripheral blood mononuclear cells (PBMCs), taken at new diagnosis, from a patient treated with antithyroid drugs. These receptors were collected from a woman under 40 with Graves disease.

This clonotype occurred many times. The CDR3 DNA reads as TGTGCCAGCAGCCAGGCCGGGACTATGTGGTATTTT. Its translation: CASSQAGTMWYF. The J gene is TRBJ2-3, the V gene TRBV3-1; TRBD2 matches at 7 bases. The CDR3 length is 12 residues. Germline trimming cut 3 bases from V and 14 bases from J; bases unmatched to any gene: 8. The germline CDR1 and CDR2 sequences are LGHDT and YNNKEL (reference sequence).

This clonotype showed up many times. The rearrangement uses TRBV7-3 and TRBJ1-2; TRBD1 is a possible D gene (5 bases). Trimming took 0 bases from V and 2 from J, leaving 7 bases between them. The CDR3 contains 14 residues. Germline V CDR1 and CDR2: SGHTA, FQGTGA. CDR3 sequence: CASSLTGQNYGYTF. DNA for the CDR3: TGTGCCAGCAGCTTAACGGGGCAGAACTATGGCTACACCTTC.

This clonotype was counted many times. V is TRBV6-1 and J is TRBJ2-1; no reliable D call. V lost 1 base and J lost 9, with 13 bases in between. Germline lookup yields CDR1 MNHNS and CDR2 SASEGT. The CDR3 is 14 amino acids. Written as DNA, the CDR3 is TGTGCCAGCAGTGAAGAGGCGAAGCACACTGAGCAGTTCTTC. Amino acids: CASSEEAKHTEQFF.

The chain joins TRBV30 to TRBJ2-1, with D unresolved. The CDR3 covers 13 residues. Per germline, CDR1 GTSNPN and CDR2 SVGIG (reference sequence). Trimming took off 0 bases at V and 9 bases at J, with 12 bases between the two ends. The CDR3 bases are TGTGCCTGGAGTGTACTTTGGGATGTTGAGCAGTTCTTC. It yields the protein CAWSVLWDVEQFF.

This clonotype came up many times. CDR3 amino acids: CASSQRVEQFF. The CDR3 region has the DNA TGTGCCAGCAGTCAACGGGTTGAGCAGTTCTTC. V usage is TRBV3-1 and J usage is TRBJ2-1; D unclear. Per the germline V gene, CDR1 is LGHDT and CDR2 is YNNKEL (reference sequence). The CDR3 extends over 11 amino acids. V shed 6 bases and J shed 9 bases, with 9 bases lying between them.

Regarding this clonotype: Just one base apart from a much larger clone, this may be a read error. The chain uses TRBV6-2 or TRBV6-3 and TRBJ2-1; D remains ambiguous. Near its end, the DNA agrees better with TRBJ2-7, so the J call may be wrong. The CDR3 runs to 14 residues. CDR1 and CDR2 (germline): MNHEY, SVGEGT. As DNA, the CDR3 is TGTGCCAGCAGTCATCAACCCTCCTCCTACGAGCAGTACTTC. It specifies CASSHQPSSYEQYF.

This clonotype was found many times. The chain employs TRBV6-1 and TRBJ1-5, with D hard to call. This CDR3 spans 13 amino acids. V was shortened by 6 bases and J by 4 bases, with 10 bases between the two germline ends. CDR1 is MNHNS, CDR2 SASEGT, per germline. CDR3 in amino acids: CASSLTPNQPQHF. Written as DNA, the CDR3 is TGTGCCAGCAGCTTAACACCGAATCAGCCCCAGCATTTT.

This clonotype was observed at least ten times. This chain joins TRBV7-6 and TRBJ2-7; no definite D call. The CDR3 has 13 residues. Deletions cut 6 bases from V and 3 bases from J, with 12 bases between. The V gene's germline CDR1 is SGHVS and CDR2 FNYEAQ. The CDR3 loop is CASSSGPNYEQYF. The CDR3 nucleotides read TGTGCCAGCAGTTCGGGCCCTAACTACGAGCAGTACTTC.

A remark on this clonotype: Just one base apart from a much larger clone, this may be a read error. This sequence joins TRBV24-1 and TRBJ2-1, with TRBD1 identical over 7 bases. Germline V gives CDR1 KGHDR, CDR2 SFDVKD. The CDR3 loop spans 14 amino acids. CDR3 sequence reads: CATSDPDRVDEQFF. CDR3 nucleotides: TGTGCTACCAGTGACCCCGACAGGGTTGATGAGCAGTTCTTC.

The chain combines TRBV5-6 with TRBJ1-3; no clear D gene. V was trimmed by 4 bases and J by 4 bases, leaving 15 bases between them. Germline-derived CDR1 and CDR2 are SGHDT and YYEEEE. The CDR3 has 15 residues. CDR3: CASSPTQSGGNTIYF. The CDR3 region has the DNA TGTGCCAGCAGCCCTACTCAGAGTGGAGGAAACACCATATATTTT.

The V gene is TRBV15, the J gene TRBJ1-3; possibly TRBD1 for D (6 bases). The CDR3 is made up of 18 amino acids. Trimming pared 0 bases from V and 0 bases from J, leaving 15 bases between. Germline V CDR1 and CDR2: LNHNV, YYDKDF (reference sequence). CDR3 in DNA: TGTGCCACCAGCAGAGATCCCCGGCAGGGGCTCTCTGGAAACACCATATATTTT. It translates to CATSRDPRQGLSGNTIYF. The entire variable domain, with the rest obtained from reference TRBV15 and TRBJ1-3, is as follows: DAMVIQNPRYQVTQFGKPVTLSCSQTLNHNVMYWYQQKSSQAPKLLFHYYDKDFNNEADTPDNFQSRRPNTSFCFLDIRSPGLGDTAMYLCATSRDPRQGLSGNTIYFGEGSWLTVV.

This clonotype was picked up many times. The CDR3 DNA sequence: TGCGCCAGCAGTGAGGGGACAGTTTACTACGAGCAGTACTTC. Its protein product is CASSEGTVYYEQYF. The chain carries TRBV10-1 and TRBJ2-7; 7 nucleotides match TRBD1. This CDR3 region has 14 residues. V lost 2 bases and J lost 3; bases outside the gene matches: 4. The germline gives CDR1 WNHNN, CDR2 SYGVQD (reference sequence).

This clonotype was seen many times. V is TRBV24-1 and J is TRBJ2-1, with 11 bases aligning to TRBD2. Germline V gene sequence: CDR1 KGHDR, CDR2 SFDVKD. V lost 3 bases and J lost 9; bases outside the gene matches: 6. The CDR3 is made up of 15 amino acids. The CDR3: CATSDKLAGAAEQFF. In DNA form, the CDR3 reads TGTGCCACCAGTGATAAACTAGCGGGAGCGGCTGAGCAGTTCTTC.

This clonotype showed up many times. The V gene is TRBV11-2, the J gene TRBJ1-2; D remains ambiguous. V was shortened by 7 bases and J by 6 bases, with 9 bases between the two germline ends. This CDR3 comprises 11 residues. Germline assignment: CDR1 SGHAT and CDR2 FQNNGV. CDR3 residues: CASTHSHGYTF. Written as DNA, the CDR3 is TGTGCCAGCACCCATAGCCATGGCTACACCTTC.

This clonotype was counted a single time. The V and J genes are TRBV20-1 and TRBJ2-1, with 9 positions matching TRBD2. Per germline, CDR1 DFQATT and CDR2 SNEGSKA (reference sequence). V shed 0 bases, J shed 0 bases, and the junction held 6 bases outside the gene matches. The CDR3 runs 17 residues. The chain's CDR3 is CSAREATSGISYNEQFF. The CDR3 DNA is TGCAGTGCTAGAGAGGCGACTAGCGGTATCTCCTACAATGAGCAGTTCTTC.

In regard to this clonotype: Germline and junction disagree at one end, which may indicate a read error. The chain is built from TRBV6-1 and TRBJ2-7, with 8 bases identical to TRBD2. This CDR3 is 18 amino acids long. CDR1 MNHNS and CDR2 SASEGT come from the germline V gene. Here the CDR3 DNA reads TGTGCCAGCAGTCCCGCTGGGATAGCGGGAATCTCCTCCCACGAGCAGTACTTC. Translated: CASSPAGIAGISSHEQYF.

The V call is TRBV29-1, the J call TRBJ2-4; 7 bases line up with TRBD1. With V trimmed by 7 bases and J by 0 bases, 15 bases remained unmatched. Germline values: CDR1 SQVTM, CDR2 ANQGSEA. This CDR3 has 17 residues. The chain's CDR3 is CSDLSPGQTLAKNIQYF. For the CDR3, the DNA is TGCAGCGACTTGAGCCCGGGACAGACGCTAGCCAAAAACATTCAGTACTTC.

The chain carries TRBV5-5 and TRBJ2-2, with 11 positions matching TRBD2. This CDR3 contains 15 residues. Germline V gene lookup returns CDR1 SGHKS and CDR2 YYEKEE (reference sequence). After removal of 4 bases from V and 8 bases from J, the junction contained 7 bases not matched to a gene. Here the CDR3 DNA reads TGTGCCAGCAGCCTTATACTAGCGGGAGCTGGGGAGCTGTTTTTT. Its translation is CASSLILAGAGELFF.

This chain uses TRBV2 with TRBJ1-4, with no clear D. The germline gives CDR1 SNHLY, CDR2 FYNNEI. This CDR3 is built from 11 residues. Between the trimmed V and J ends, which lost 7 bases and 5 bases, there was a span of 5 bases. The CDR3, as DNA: TGTGCCAGCAACGTCAATGAAAAACTGTTTTTT. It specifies CASNVNEKLFF.

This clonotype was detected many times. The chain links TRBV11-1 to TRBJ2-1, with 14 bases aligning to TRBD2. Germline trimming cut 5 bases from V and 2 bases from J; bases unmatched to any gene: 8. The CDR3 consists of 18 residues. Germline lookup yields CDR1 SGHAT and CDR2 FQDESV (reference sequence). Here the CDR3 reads CASSRRGTSGSTYNEQFF. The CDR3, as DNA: TGTGCCAGCAGCCGGAGAGGGACTAGCGGGAGTACCTACAATGAGCAGTTCTTC.

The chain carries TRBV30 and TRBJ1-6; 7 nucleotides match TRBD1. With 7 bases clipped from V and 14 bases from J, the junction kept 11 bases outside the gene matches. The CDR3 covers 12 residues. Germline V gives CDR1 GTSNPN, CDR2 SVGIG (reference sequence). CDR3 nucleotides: TGTGCCTCGACAGGGTACGGGGTCACCCTCCACTTT. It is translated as CASTGYGVTLHF.

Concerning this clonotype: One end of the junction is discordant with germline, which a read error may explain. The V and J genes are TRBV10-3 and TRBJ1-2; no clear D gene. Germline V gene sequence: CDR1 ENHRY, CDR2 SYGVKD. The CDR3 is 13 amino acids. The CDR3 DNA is TGTGCCATCAGTGAGTCCGCCCGTAGTGGCTACGCCTTC. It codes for CAISESARSGYAF.

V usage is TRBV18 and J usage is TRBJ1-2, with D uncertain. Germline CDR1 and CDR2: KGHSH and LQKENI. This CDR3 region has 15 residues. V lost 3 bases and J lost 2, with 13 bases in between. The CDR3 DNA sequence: TGTGCCAGCTCACCTTCCCGGGTAGGGAACTATGGCTACACCTTC. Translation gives CASSPSRVGNYGYTF. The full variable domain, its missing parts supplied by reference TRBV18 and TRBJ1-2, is NAGVMQNPRHLVRRRGQEARLRCSPMKGHSHVYWYRQLPEEGLKFMVYLQKENIIDESGMPKERFSAEFPKEGPSILRIQQVVRGDSAAYFCASSPSRVGNYGYTFGSGTRLTVV.

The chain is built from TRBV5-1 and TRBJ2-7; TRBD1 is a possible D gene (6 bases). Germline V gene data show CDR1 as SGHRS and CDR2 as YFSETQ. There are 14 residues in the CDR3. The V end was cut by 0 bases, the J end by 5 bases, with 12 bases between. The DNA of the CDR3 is TGCGCCAGCAGCTTGGGGTCCAGGGGCCACGAGCAGTACTTC. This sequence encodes CASSLGSRGHEQYF.

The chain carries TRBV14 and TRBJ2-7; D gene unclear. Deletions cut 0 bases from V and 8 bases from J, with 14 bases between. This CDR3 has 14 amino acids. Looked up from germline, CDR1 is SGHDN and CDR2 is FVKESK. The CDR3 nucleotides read TGTGCCAGCAGCCAAGATCTTTATTTTGCGAAGCAGTACTTC. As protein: CASSQDLYFAKQYF.

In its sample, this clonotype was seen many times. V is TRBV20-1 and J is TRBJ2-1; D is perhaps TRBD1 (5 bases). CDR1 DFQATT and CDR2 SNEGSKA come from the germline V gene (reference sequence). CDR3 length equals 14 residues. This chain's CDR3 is CSSKGQGEGNEQFF. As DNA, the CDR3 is TGCAGCTCCAAAGGGCAGGGCGAAGGCAATGAGCAGTTCTTC.